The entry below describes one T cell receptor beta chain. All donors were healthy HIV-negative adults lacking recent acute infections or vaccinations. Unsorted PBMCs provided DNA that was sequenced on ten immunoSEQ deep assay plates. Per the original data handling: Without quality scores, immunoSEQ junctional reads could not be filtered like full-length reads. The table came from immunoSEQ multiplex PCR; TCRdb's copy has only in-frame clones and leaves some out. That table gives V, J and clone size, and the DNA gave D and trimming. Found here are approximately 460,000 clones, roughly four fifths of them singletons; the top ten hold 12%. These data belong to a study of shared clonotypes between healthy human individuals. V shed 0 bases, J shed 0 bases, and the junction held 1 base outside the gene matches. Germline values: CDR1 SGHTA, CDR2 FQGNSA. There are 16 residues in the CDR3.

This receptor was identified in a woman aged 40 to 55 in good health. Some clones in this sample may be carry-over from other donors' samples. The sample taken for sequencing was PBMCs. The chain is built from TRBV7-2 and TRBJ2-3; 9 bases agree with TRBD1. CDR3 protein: CASSLAGTGSTDTQYF. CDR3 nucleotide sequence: TGTGCCAGCAGCTTAGCAGGGACAGGGAGCACAGATACGCAGTATTTT. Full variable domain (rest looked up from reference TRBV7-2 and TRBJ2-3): GAGVSQSPSNKVTEKGKDVELRCDPISGHTALYWYRQSLGQGLEFLIYFQGNSAPDKSGLPSDRFSAERTGGSVSTLTIQRTQQEDSAVYLCASSLAGTGSTDTQYFGPGTRLTVL.